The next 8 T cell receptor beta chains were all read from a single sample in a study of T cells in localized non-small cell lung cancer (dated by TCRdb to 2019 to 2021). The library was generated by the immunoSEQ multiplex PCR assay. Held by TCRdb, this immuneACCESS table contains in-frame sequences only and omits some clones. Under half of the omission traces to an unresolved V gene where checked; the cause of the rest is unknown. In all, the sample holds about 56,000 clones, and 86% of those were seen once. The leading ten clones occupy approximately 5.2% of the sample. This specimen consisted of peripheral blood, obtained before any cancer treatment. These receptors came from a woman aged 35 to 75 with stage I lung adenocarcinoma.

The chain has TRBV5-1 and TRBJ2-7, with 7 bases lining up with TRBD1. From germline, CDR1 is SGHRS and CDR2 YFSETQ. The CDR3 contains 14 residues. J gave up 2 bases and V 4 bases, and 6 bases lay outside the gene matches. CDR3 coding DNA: TGCGCCAGCAGCCCGGGACAGTGGACCTACGAGCAGTACTTC. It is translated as CASSPGQWTYEQYF. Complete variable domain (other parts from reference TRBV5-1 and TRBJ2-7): KAGVTQTPRYLIKTRGQQVTLSCSPISGHRSVSWYQQTPGQGLQFLFEYFSETQRNKGNFPGRFSGRQFSNSRSEMNVSTLELGDSALYLCASSPGQWTYEQYFGPGTRLTVT.

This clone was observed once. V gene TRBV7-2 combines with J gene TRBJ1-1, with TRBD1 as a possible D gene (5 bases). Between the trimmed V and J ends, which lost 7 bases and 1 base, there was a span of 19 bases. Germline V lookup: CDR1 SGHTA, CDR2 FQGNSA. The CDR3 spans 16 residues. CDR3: CASTLLQGRGNTEAFF. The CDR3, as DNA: TGTGCCAGCACCCTACTTCAGGGAAGAGGGAACACTGAAGCTTTCTTT. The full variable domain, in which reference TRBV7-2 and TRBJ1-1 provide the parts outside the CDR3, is GAGVSQSPSNKVTEKGKDVELRCDPISGHTALYWYRQSLGQGLEFLIYFQGNSAPDKSGLPSDRFSAERTGGSVSTLTIQRTQQEDSAVYLCASTLLQGRGNTEAFFGQGTRLTVV.

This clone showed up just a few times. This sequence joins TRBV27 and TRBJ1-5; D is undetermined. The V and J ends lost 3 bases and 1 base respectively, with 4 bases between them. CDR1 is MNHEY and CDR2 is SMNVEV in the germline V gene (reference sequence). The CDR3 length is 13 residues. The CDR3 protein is CASSLVSNQPQHF. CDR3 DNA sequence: TGTGCCAGCAGTTTGGTGAGCAATCAGCCCCAGCATTTT.

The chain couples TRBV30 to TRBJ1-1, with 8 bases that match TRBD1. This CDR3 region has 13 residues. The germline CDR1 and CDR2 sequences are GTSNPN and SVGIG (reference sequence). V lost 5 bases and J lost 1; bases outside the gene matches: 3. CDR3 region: CAWAGQANTEAFF. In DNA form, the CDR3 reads TGTGCCTGGGCGGGACAGGCGAACACTGAAGCTTTCTTT.

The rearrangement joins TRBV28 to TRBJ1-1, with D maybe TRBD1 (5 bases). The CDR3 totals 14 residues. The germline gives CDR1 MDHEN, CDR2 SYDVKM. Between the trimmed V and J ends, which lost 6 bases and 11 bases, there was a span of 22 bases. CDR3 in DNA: TGTGCCAGCAGCCTGGGGGGTTTGGGCCAAGGGGCTTTCTTT. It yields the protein CASSLGGLGQGAFF.

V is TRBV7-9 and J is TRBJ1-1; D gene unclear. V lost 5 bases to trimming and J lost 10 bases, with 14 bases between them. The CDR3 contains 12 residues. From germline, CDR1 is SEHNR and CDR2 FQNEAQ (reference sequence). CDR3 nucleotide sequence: TGTGCCAGCAGCGAAGCTTTAATTGGAGCTTTCTTT. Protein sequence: CASSEALIGAFF. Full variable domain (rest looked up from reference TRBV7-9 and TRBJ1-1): DTGVSQNPRHKITKRGQNVTFRCDPISEHNRLYWYRQTLGQGPEFLTYFQNEAQLEKSRLLSDRFSAERPKGSFSTLEIQRTEQGDSAMYLCASSEALIGAFFGQGTRLTVV.

The CDR3 DNA follows: TGTGCCAGCAGCCCCGGGAGGGGCCGTCGTTATGGCTACACCTTC. Encoded protein: CASSPGRGRRYGYTF. The V call is TRBV6-5, the J call TRBJ1-2, with a tentative D call TRBD1 (5 bases). Germline V gene lookup returns CDR1 MNHEY and CDR2 SVGAGI. The CDR3 contains 15 residues. With 6 bases removed from V and 5 bases from J, the gap between germline ends came to 19 bases.

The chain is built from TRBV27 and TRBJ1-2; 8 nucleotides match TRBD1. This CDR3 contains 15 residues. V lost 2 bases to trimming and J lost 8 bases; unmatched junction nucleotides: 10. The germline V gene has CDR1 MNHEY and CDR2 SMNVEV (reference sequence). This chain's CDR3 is CASSLLRTGSGGYTF. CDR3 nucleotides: TGTGCCAGCAGTTTACTGAGGACAGGGTCCGGGGGCTACACCTTC.